This TCR beta chain was sequenced in a study of metastatic and nonmetastatic thyroid tumors. Study-level information: Comparison of repertoires was carried out across blood and tumor or nodule tissue from malignant and benign thyroid patients.

Ahead of thyroid surgery, no patient had received treatment of any kind. Using MiXCR, TCRdb reanalyzed the PCR reads. This sample carries about 20,000 clones, roughly 12% of them seen once, and the ten largest clones take approximately 8%. This clone has a handful of counts. Sequencing used blood. The clonotype originates from a female donor with papillary thyroid cancer or a benign thyroid nodule (not recorded which). Some clones in this sample may be carry-over from other donors' samples.

CDR3 DNA sequence: TGTGCCAGCAGACTTAACATCTGCAGCTCCTACGAGCAGTACTTC. Protein sequence: CASRLNICSSYEQYF. The V call is TRBV28, the J call TRBJ2-7; D is uncertain. The V end was cut by 6 bases, the J end by 0 bases, with 15 bases between. The CDR3 runs 15 residues. The germline V gene has CDR1 MDHEN and CDR2 SYDVKM.